Presented here are 28 T cell receptor beta chains from one specimen sequenced in a study of OX40 agonist ivuxolimab in advanced cancers. Produced via immunoSEQ multiplex PCR; TCRdb's table is partial and in-frame only. Of 60,000 or so clones listed, 84% are singletons. The sample consisted of CD4+ or CD8+ T cells sorted from blood, taken in a trial of the OX40 agonist ivuxolimab. The receptor set was obtained from an adult with an advanced solid tumor such as melanoma, head and neck, liver or kidney cancer.

The rearrangement uses TRBV30 and TRBJ2-1; a weak D match, TRBD2 (5 bases). The CDR3 has 13 amino acids. V was shortened by 1 base and J by 4 bases, with 8 bases between the two germline ends. Germline V gives CDR1 GTSNPN, CDR2 SVGIG (reference sequence). As DNA, the CDR3 is TGTGCCTGGAGTGACGGACTTTACAATGAGCAGTTCTTC. Its protein product is CAWSDGLYNEQFF.

The chain links TRBV4-3 to TRBJ1-5; D ambiguous. The germline V gene has CDR1 LGHNA and CDR2 YSLEER. The germline V and J ends were trimmed by 4 bases and 3 bases, with 13 bases remaining between them. CDR3 size: 15 residues. The CDR3 sequence is CASSRLKGLNQPQHF. DNA for the CDR3: TGCGCCAGCAGCCGACTCAAAGGCCTCAATCAGCCCCAGCATTTT.

The chain carries TRBV4-1 and TRBJ2-5; 7 positions agree with TRBD1. CDR1 is MGHRA, CDR2 YSYEKL, per germline. The CDR3 totals 15 residues. V dropped 1 base and J dropped 4; count of bases not matched to a gene: 6. The CDR3 reads CASSQVEGALETQYF. CDR3 DNA: TGCGCCAGCAGCCAAGTAGAGGGGGCATTAGAGACCCAGTACTTC.

The V and J genes are TRBV19 and TRBJ1-4; TRBD1 is a possible D gene (5 bases). Germline CDR1 is LNHDA and CDR2 is SQIVND (reference sequence). The germline V and J ends were trimmed by 5 bases and 7 bases, with 20 bases remaining between them. CDR3 length equals 16 residues. Here the CDR3 DNA reads TGTGCCAGTAGTCTTCTTTTTTCAGGGAGACGTGAAAAACTGTTTTTT. Amino acid sequence: CASSLLFSGRREKLFF.

This clone appeared a few times. This CDR3 reads CAISEGTSIDEQFF. CDR3 coding DNA: TGTGCCATCAGTGAAGGGACTAGCATCGATGAGCAGTTCTTC. The V call is TRBV10-3, the J call TRBJ2-1, with 9 bases lining up with TRBD2. J was trimmed by 8 bases and V by 3 bases; bases with no gene match: 5. Per germline, CDR1 ENHRY and CDR2 SYGVKD. The CDR3 has 14 residues.

The DNA for the CDR3 is TGCGCCAGCAGTGAGTCTCCCGACTATAGCGGGCTTTACAATGAGCAGTTCTTC. Translating it yields CASSESPDYSGLYNEQFF. J is TRBJ2-1 and V is TRBV10-1; 7 positions agree with TRBD2. This CDR3 spans 18 amino acids. J gave up 4 bases and V 0 bases, and 12 bases lay outside the gene matches. Germline lookup yields CDR1 WNHNN and CDR2 SYGVQD (reference sequence).

The chain recombines TRBV5-1 with TRBJ1-1; D is unclear. V was trimmed by 2 bases and J by 4 bases, leaving 9 bases between them. CDR3 size: 13 residues. Germline CDR1 reads SGHRS; CDR2 reads YFSETQ. CDR3: CASSFSPGTEAFF. The CDR3 DNA reads as TGCGCCAGCAGCTTTAGCCCGGGCACTGAAGCTTTCTTT. The entire variable domain, with the rest obtained from reference TRBV5-1 and TRBJ1-1, is as follows: KAGVTQTPRYLIKTRGQQVTLSCSPISGHRSVSWYQQTPGQGLQFLFEYFSETQRNKGNFPGRFSGRQFSNSRSEMNVSTLELGDSALYLCASSFSPGTEAFFGQGTRLTVV.

The rearrangement uses TRBV5-4 and TRBJ1-6; no reliable D call. V lost 4 bases, J lost 5 bases, and 7 bases lay in between. CDR1 is SGHNT and CDR2 is YYREEE in the germline V gene (reference sequence). The CDR3 contains 13 residues. The CDR3 loop is CASSPRNNSPLHF. DNA for the CDR3: TGTGCCAGCAGCCCCCGGAATAATTCACCCCTCCACTTT.

The rearrangement uses TRBV7-9 and TRBJ2-5, with D possibly being TRBD1 (6 bases). CDR3 length: 18 residues. Deletions cut 4 bases from V and 5 bases from J, with 26 bases between. Germline V gives CDR1 SEHNR, CDR2 FQNEAQ (reference sequence). The CDR3 spells CASSSLDARDIRSETQYF. The CDR3 DNA sequence: TGTGCCAGCAGCTCACTTGACGCCCGGGACATTCGGTCGGAGACCCAGTACTTC.

The V gene is TRBV16, the J gene TRBJ2-3, with D uncertain. This CDR3 spans 17 amino acids. Germline V gene sequence: CDR1 KGHSY, CDR2 FQNENV. The V gene lost 0 bases and the J gene lost 0 bases, with 13 bases spanning the gap. The CDR3 DNA follows: TGTGCCAGCAGCCAATCGACCCTCAGCCCGAGCACAGATACGCAGTATTTT. Amino acids: CASSQSTLSPSTDTQYF.

This clone was detected only a few times. This rearrangement joins TRBV13 to TRBJ2-7; 14 positions match TRBD2. From germline, CDR1 is PRHDT and CDR2 FYEKMQ (reference sequence). The CDR3 extends over 16 amino acids. The V and J ends lost 3 bases and 5 bases, in that order; junction bases with no gene match: 6. CDR3 nucleotides: TGTGCCAGCAGCTTTCCGGGACTAGCGGGGGCAAACGAGCAGTACTTC. Amino acids: CASSFPGLAGANEQYF. Full variable domain (rest looked up from reference TRBV13 and TRBJ2-7): AAGVIQSPRHLIKEKRETATLKCYPIPRHDTVYWYQQGPGQDPQFLISFYEKMQSDKGSIPDRFSAQQFSDYHSELNMSSLELGDSALYFCASSFPGLAGANEQYFGPGTRLTVT.

This chain connects TRBV5-4 to TRBJ2-4, with TRBD2 matching over 7 bases. V lost 4 bases to trimming and J lost 3 bases; unmatched junction nucleotides: 7. CDR3 length: 15 residues. The germline CDR1 and CDR2 sequences are SGHNT and YYREEE (reference sequence). The CDR3 loop reads CASSPSGEGKNIQYF. The CDR3 nucleotides are TGTGCCAGCAGCCCAAGCGGGGAGGGCAAAAACATTCAGTACTTC.

This rearrangement joins TRBV4-1 to TRBJ2-5; the match to TRBD2 covers 7 bases. The CDR3 is made up of 14 amino acids. V dropped 4 bases and J dropped 5; count of bases not matched to a gene: 7. Germline lookup yields CDR1 MGHRA and CDR2 YSYEKL. The CDR3 here is CASSRGGMVETQYF. CDR3 coding DNA: TGCGCCAGCAGCCGGGGGGGGATGGTGGAGACCCAGTACTTC.

The chain joins TRBV28 to TRBJ2-7, with a weak D call TRBD1 (6 bases). This CDR3 has 14 residues. Per the germline V gene, CDR1 is MDHEN and CDR2 is SYDVKM. The V and J ends lost 5 bases and 0 bases respectively, with 11 bases between them. CDR3 coding DNA: TGTGCCAGCAGTCCAGGGACATTCTCCTACGAGCAGTACTTC. It translates to CASSPGTFSYEQYF. The full variable domain, completed using reference TRBV28 and TRBJ2-7, is DVKVTQSSRYLVKRTGEKVFLECVQDMDHENMFWYRQDPGLGLRLIYFSYDVKMKEKGDIPEGYSVSREKKERFSLILESASTNQTSMYLCASSPGTFSYEQYFGPGTRLTVT.

The V and J genes are TRBV6-5 and TRBJ2-1; TRBD1 agrees at 7 bases. Looked up from germline, CDR1 is MNHEY and CDR2 is SVGAGI. The CDR3 is 15 amino acids. The V gene end was trimmed by 6 bases and the J gene end by 3 bases; junction bases not matched to a gene: 8. CDR3 in DNA: TGTGCCAGCAGCCGAGACAGGGCGAACTACAATGAGCAGTTCTTC. Translation gives CASSRDRANYNEQFF.

The chain has TRBV5-4 and TRBJ2-5; D remains ambiguous. V shed 2 bases and J shed 4 bases, with 3 bases lying between them. Germline V gives CDR1 SGHNT, CDR2 YYREEE (reference sequence). The CDR3 covers 11 residues. The CDR3 nucleotides read TGTGCCAGCAGCTTCCGAGAGACCCAGTACTTC. The encoded protein is CASSFRETQYF.

This chain uses TRBV11-2 with TRBJ2-7, with 7 nucleotides matching TRBD1. The V segment lost 7 bases and the J segment 2 bases; nucleotides outside the gene matches: 8. The CDR3 has 14 residues. Looked up from germline, CDR1 is SGHAT and CDR2 is FQNNGV. CDR3 nucleotide sequence: TGTGCCAGCACCCTTGGTCAGGGGGCCTACGAGCAGTACTTC. Translation gives CASTLGQGAYEQYF.

The chain combines TRBV5-1 with TRBJ2-3, with D maybe TRBD1 (5 bases). Germline CDR1 is SGHRS and CDR2 is YFSETQ. The CDR3 spans 16 residues. Deletions cut 1 base from V and 1 base from J, with 13 bases between. This CDR3 is CASSLSVGAGTDTQYF. The CDR3 coding sequence is TGCGCCAGCAGCTTGTCTGTAGGGGCTGGCACAGATACGCAGTATTTT.

This chain links TRBV11-2 with TRBJ2-7, with 7 bases matching TRBD1. Germline V CDR1 and CDR2: SGHAT, FQNNGV. This CDR3 contains 16 residues. Trimming removed 0 bases from V and 6 bases from J; junction bases left unmatched: 11. The CDR3 is CASSLDSGPGGSEQYF. The CDR3 DNA reads as TGTGCCAGCAGCTTAGATTCGGGACCAGGGGGTTCCGAGCAGTACTTC.

The V and J genes are TRBV13 and TRBJ2-1; tentatively, D is TRBD1 (6 bases). V was clipped by 5 bases and J by 4 bases, with 9 bases between them. The germline CDR1 and CDR2 sequences are PRHDT and FYEKMQ (reference sequence). The CDR3 sequence is 13 residues long. CDR3 in amino acids: CASSQDSYNEQFF. The CDR3, as DNA: TGTGCCAGCAGCCAGGACAGTTACAATGAGCAGTTCTTC.

The rearrangement links TRBV6-5 to TRBJ2-3; D is undetermined. Trimming cost V 6 bases and J 4 bases, with 14 bases left between them. This CDR3 has 14 amino acids. Germline V CDR1 and CDR2: MNHEY, SVGAGI. The CDR3 is CASSRTSSADTQYF. CDR3 sequence (DNA): TGTGCCAGCAGCAGGACGAGTTCGGCAGATACGCAGTATTTT.

This clone was seen once. CDR3 sequence (DNA): TGTGCCAGCTCACCCGGGGCGTCTGGAAACACCATATATTTT. Protein sequence: CASSPGASGNTIYF. J is TRBJ1-3 and V is TRBV18, with a possible D match to TRBD1 (5 bases). Germline assignment: CDR1 KGHSH and CDR2 LQKENI. The CDR3 loop spans 14 amino acids. The V and J ends lost 3 bases and 1 base respectively, with 7 bases between them.

The V and J genes are TRBV30 and TRBJ2-1; perhaps TRBD2 as D (5 bases). Trimming removed 2 bases at V and 7 bases at J, with 27 bases between. CDR3 length: 18 residues. Germline values: CDR1 GTSNPN, CDR2 SVGIG (reference sequence). CDR3 sequence reads: CAWSTGLVSGGNENEQFF. CDR3 DNA sequence: TGTGCCTGGAGTACGGGATTAGTCAGCGGTGGAAATGAGAATGAGCAGTTCTTC.

Written as DNA, the CDR3 is TGTGCCAGCAGTTACGTACAGGGGGGTTACAATGAGCAGTTCTTC. It translates to CASSYVQGGYNEQFF. The rearrangement joins TRBV6-5 to TRBJ2-1, with 8 bases matching TRBD1. J was trimmed by 4 bases and V by 2 bases; bases with no gene match: 4. Germline CDR1 reads MNHEY; CDR2 reads SVGAGI. CDR3 size: 15 residues.

The genes are TRBV7-2 and TRBJ2-1; perhaps TRBD1 as D (6 bases). V lost 0 bases, J lost 9 bases, and 12 bases lay in between. This CDR3 is built from 14 residues. CDR1 is SGHTA and CDR2 is FQGNSA in the germline V gene. CDR3 in DNA: TGTGCCAGCAGCTTAGCCGGGGACATGGGTGAGCAGTTCTTC. It yields the protein CASSLAGDMGEQFF.

The chain combines TRBV10-1 with TRBJ2-3; no reliable D call. Trimming stripped 3 bases from V and 1 base from J, with 11 bases between. Germline loops: CDR1 WNHNN, CDR2 SYGVQD (reference sequence). The CDR3 is 15 residues long. CDR3 amino acids: CASSDDHSGTDTQYF. Written as DNA, the CDR3 is TGCGCCAGCAGTGACGACCACAGCGGCACAGATACGCAGTATTTT.

This clone turned up a few times. V is TRBV27 and J is TRBJ2-5, with 7 bases aligning to TRBD2. V trimming: 8 bases; J trimming: 6 bases; junction bases outside the gene matches: 9. Germline V gene sequence: CDR1 MNHEY, CDR2 SMNVEV (reference sequence). This CDR3 has 13 amino acids. CDR3 sequence: CASRLAALQTQYF. The DNA for the CDR3 is TGTGCCAGCCGCCTAGCGGCCCTACAGACCCAGTACTTC.

The chain combines TRBV28 with TRBJ1-1; D uncertain. V was cut by 3 bases and J by 4 bases, with 12 bases left in between. This CDR3 is built from 14 residues. Per germline, CDR1 MDHEN and CDR2 SYDVKM. CDR3 in DNA: TGTGCCAGCAGTTTTTGGGGATCGGGCACTGAAGCTTTCTTT. It specifies CASSFWGSGTEAFF.